These 5 T cell receptor beta chains came from one sample sequenced in a study of PD-L1 blockade in urothelial cancer. Clones were sequenced by immunoSEQ multiplex PCR, and TCRdb holds only the in-frame ones, with some missing. The data contain under 60,000 clones, roughly four fifths of them singletons. This sample's time point: pretreatment peripheral blood. Sequencing used PBMCs, obtained around atezolizumab (anti-PD-L1) treatment. All receptors derive from a man aged 65 to 79 with urothelial cancer.

This rearrangement joins TRBV30 to TRBJ2-7, with 10 bases that match TRBD1. Germline V gene lookup returns CDR1 GTSNPN and CDR2 SVGIG (reference sequence). The CDR3 is made up of 14 amino acids. V lost 5 bases to trimming and J lost 6 bases; unmatched junction nucleotides: 10. In nucleotides, the CDR3 is TGTGCCTGGGGACCGGGACAGGGGCCATCCGAGCAGTACTTC. As protein: CAWGPGQGPSEQYF.

This clone was recorded only once. The rearrangement links TRBV27 to TRBJ1-2, with D possibly being TRBD1 (6 bases). Trimming removed 8 bases from V and 4 bases from J, with 17 bases in between. Germline values: CDR1 MNHEY, CDR2 SMNVEV (reference sequence). The CDR3 spans 14 residues. Here the CDR3 reads CASRTGGTFYGYTF. The DNA for the CDR3 is TGTGCCAGCCGAACGGGGGGCACTTTCTATGGCTACACCTTC.

This chain uses TRBV21-1 with TRBJ1-2; the table's D call of TRBD1 was not tested on the DNA. TRBV21-1 is recorded as a pseudogene. The CDR3 sequence is 15 residues long. The CDR3: CASSKEATGFGGYTF. The CDR3 coding sequence is TGTGCCAGCAGCAAAGAAGCGACAGGGTTTGGTGGCTACACCTTC.

The rearrangement links TRBV5-6 to TRBJ1-2, with a tentative D call TRBD1 (6 bases). Trimming cost V 4 bases and J 7 bases, with 17 bases left between them. The CDR3 is made up of 14 amino acids. Germline-derived CDR1 and CDR2 are SGHDT and YYEEEE. This chain's CDR3 is CASSTTLQGSGYTF. The CDR3 DNA reads as TGTGCCAGCAGCACGACTCTTCAGGGGAGTGGCTACACCTTC. The full variable domain, rest sourced from reference TRBV5-6 and TRBJ1-2, is DAGVTQSPTHLIKTRGQQVTLRCSPKSGHDTVSWYQQALGQGPQFIFQYYEEEERQRGNFPDRFSGHQFPNYSSELNVNALLLGDSALYLCASSTTLQGSGYTFGSGTRLTVV.

The J gene is TRBJ2-3, the V gene TRBV7-3; 8 positions agree with TRBD2. The CDR3 runs to 14 residues. V lost 7 bases and J lost 0; bases outside the gene matches: 3. Germline V gene lookup returns CDR1 SGHTA and CDR2 FQGTGA. The CDR3 region has the DNA TGTGCCAGCACGGCGGGGGGAAGCACAGATACGCAGTATTTT. This encodes CASTAGGSTDTQYF.